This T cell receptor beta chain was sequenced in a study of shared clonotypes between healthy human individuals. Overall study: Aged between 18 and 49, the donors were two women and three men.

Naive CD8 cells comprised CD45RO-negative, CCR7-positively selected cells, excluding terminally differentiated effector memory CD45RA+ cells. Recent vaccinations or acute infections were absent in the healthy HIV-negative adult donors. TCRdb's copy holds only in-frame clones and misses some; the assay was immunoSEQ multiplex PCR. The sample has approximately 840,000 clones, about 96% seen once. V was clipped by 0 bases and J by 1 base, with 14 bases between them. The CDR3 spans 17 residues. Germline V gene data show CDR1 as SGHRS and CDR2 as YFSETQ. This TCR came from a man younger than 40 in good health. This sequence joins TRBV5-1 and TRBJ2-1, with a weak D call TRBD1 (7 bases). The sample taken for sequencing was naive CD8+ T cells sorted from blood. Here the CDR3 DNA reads TGCGCCAGCAGCTTGGCCGGCAGGGGGGCGTCCTACAATGAGCAGTTCTTC. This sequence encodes CASSLAGRGASYNEQFF. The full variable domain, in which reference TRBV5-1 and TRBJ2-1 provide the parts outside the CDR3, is KAGVTQTPRYLIKTRGQQVTLSCSPISGHRSVSWYQQTPGQGLQFLFEYFSETQRNKGNFPGRFSGRQFSNSRSEMNVSTLELGDSALYLCASSLAGRGASYNEQFFGPGTRLTVL.